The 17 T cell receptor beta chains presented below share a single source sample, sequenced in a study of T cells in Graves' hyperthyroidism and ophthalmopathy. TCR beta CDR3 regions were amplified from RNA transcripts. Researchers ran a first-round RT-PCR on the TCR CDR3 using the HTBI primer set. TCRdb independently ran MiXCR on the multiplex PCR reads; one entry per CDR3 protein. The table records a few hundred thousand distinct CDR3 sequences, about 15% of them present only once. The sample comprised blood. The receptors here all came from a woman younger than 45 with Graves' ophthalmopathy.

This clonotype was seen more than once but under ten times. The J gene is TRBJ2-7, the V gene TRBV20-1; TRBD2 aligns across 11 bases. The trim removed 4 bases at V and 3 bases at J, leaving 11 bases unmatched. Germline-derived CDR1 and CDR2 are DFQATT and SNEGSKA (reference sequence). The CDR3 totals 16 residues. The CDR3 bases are TGCAGTGCTAAGAATCCGGGACTAGCGGAATTCTACGAGCAGTACTTC. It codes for CSAKNPGLAEFYEQYF.

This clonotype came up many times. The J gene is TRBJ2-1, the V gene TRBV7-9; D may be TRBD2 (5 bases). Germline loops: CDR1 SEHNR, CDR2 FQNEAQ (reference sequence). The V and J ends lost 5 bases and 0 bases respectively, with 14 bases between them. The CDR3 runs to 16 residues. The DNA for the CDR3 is TGTGCCAGCAGCCCCTCCGAGGGCAGCTCCTACAATGAGCAGTTCTTC. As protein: CASSPSEGSSYNEQFF. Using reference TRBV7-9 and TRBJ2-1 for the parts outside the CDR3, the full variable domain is DTGVSQNPRHKITKRGQNVTFRCDPISEHNRLYWYRQTLGQGPEFLTYFQNEAQLEKSRLLSDRFSAERPKGSFSTLEIQRTEQGDSAMYLCASSPSEGSSYNEQFFGPGTRLTVL.

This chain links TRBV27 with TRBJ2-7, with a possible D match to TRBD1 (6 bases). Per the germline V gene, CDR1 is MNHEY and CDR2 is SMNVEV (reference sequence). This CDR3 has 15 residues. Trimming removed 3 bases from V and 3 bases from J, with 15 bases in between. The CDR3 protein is CASSFGSGHRYEQYF. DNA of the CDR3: TGTGCCAGCAGTTTCGGTTCGGGACACCGCTACGAGCAGTACTTC.

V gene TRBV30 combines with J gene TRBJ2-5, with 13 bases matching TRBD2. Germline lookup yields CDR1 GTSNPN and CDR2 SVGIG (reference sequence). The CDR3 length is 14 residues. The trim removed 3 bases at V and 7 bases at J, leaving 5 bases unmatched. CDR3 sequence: CAWSGTSGAPTQYF. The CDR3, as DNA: TGTGCCTGGAGCGGGACTAGCGGGGCCCCGACCCAGTACTTC.

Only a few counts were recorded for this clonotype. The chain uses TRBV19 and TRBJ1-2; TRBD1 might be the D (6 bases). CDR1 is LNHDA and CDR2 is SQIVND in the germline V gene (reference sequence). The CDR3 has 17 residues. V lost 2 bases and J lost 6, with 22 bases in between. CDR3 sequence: CASSIRSPGPRGDGYTF. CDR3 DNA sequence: TGTGCCAGTAGTATACGATCCCCGGGACCCAGGGGAGATGGCTACACCTTC. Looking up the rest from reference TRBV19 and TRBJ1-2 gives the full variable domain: DGGITQSPKYLFRKEGQNVTLSCEQNLNHDAMYWYRQDPGQGLRLIYYSQIVNDFQKGDIAEGYSVSREKKESFPLTVTSAQKNPTAFYLCASSIRSPGPRGDGYTFGSGTRLTVV.

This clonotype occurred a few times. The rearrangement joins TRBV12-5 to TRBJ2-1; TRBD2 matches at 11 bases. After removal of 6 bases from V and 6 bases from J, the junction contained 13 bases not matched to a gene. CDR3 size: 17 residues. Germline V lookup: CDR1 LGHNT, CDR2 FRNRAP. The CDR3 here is CASGPAVTSGSGNEQFF. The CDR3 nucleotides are TGTGCTAGTGGCCCCGCTGTAACTAGCGGGAGCGGCAATGAGCAGTTCTTC.

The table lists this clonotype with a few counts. CDR3 region: CASSSSGDQLQFF. The DNA of the CDR3 is TGTGCCAGCAGTTCCTCCGGGGACCAACTACAGTTCTTC. The chain is built from TRBV12-3 or TRBV12-4 and TRBJ2-1; perhaps D is TRBD1 or TRBD2 (5 bases each). Trimming took 4 bases from V and 13 from J, leaving 17 bases between them. The CDR3 extends over 13 amino acids.

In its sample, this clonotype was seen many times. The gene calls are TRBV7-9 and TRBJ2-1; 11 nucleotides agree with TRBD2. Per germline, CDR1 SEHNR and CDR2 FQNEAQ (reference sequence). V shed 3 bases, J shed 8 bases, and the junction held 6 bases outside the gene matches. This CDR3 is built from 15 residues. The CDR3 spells CASSFVTSGSHEQFF. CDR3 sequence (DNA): TGTGCCAGCAGCTTCGTCACTAGCGGGAGTCATGAGCAGTTCTTC. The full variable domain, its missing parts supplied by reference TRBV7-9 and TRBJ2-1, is DTGVSQNPRHKITKRGQNVTFRCDPISEHNRLYWYRQTLGQGPEFLTYFQNEAQLEKSRLLSDRFSAERPKGSFSTLEIQRTEQGDSAMYLCASSFVTSGSHEQFFGPGTRLTVL.

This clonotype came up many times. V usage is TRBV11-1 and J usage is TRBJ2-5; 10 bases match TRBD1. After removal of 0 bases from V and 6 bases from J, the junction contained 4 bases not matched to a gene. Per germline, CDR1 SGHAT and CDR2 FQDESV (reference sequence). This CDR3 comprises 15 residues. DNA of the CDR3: TGTGCCAGCAGCTTAGCCGGGACAGGGGTTAAGACCCAGTACTTC. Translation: CASSLAGTGVKTQYF.

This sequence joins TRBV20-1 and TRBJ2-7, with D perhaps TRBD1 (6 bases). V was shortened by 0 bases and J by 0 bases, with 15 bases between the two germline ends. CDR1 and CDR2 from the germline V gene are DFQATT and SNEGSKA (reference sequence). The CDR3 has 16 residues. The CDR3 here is CSARDLGAGDSYEQYF. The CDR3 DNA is TGCAGTGCTAGAGATTTGGGAGCAGGGGACTCCTACGAGCAGTACTTC.

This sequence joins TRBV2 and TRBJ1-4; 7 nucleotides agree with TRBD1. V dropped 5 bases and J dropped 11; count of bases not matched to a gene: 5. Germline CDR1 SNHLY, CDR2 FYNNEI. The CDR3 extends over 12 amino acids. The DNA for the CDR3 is TGTGCCAGCAGTTTTGACAGGGTCAAACTGTTTTTT. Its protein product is CASSFDRVKLFF.

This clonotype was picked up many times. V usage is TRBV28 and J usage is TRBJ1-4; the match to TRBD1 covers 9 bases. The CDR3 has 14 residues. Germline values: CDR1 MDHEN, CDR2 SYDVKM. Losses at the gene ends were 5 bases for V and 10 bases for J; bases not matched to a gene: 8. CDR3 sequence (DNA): TGTGCCAGCAGTCTAACAGGGGGCGCGGGAAAACTGTTTTTT. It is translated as CASSLTGGAGKLFF.

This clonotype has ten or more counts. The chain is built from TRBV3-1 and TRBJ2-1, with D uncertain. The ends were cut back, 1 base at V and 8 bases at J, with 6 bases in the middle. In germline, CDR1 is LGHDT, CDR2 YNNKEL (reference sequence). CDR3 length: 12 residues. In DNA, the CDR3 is TGTGCCAGCAGCCAAGTTATCCATGAGCAGTTCTTC. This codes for CASSQVIHEQFF.

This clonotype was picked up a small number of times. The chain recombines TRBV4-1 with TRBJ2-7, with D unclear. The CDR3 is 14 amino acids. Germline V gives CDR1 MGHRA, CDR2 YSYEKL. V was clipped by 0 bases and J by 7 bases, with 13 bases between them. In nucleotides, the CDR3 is TGCGCCAGCAGCCAAGATAGGAACATCTGGGAGCAGTACTTC. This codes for CASSQDRNIWEQYF.

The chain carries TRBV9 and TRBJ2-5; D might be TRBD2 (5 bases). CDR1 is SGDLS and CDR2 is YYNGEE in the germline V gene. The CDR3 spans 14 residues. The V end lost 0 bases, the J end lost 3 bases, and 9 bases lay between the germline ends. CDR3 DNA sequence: TGTGCCAGCAGCGTAGGATTGGGAGAAGAGACCCAGTACTTC. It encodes CASSVGLGEETQYF.

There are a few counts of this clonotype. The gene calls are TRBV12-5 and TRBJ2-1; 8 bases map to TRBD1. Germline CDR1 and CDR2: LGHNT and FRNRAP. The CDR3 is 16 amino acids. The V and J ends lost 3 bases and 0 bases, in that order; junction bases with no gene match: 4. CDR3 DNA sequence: TGTGCTAGTGGTTTACAGGGGGGAAGCTCCTACAATGAGCAGTTCTTC. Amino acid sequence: CASGLQGGSSYNEQFF.

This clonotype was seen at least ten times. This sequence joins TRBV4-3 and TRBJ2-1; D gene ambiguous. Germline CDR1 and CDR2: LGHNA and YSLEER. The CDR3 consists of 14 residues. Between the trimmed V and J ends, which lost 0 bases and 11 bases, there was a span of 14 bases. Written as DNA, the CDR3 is TGCGCCAGCAGCCAAGATCTGGTCCCGCCCCAGCAGTTCTTC. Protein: CASSQDLVPPQQFF.